A selection of T cell receptor beta chains follows, all from one sample in a study of neurological immune-mediated disorders. A single record per CDR3 protein comes from TCRdb applying MiXCR to the 5' RACE reads. The sample lists about 50,000 distinct CDR3 sequences, 3% to 4% occurring once. What was sequenced was PBMCs. The receptors shown here come from a man aged 35 to 55 with multiple sclerosis. Each CDR3 is given with its conserved first and last residue.

v_call cdr3_aa
TRBV12-3/TRBV12-4 CASRKGDNYGYTF
TRBV12-3/TRBV12-4 CASDNPGLSRAGELFF
TRBV9 CASSAGHSNTEAFF
TRBV3-1 CASSQDTGWEEKLFF
TRBV5-6 CASSLVEGSAFF
TRBV20-1 CSGARGGTEAFF
TRBV3-1 CASSQEGPDTLHF
TRBV6-1 CASSEASGAGTDTQYF
TRBV6-5 CASSLMGGLDEQFF
TRBV4-1 CASSPADKNTEAFF
TRBV10-2 CASSEAGGVAEAFF
TRBV5-1 CASSLDGRGYEQYF
TRBV5-1 CASTQALGPLETQYF
TRBV27 CASSFSSQGNGSPLHF
TRBV5-1 CASRRDESRSPLHF
TRBV7-2 CASSLRGDGYTF
TRBV5-1 CASRLGGSGANVLTF
TRBV10-2 CASSESGGGYGYTF
TRBV7-2 CASSLYQDASYNEQFF
TRBV9 CASSSLPSGVYNEQFF
TRBV5-1 CASSLGDRLVDEQYF
TRBV7-3 CASSLSGLTDTQYF